What follows are 2 T cell receptor beta chains derived from one specimen sequenced in a study of blood T cell repertoires in COVID-19. Method: immunoSEQ multiplex PCR; TCRdb's copy keeps in-frame clones and lacks some. Found here are roughly 160,000 clones, roughly 88% of them singletons; the top ten hold 10% to 15%. The source material was PBMCs or T cells enriched from blood (not recorded which). These receptor sequences come from a woman in her sixties who had recovered from COVID-19.

The chain couples TRBV10-3 to TRBJ1-1; the D gene is possibly TRBD1 (5 bases). CDR3 length: 16 amino acids. Trimming pared 2 bases from V and 5 bases from J, leaving 18 bases between. Germline V gene lookup returns CDR1 ENHRY and CDR2 SYGVKD. The CDR3 here is CAISERVSGGKTEAFF. The CDR3, as DNA: TGTGCCATCAGTGAGAGAGTCTCCGGGGGGAAGACTGAAGCTTTCTTT.

V usage is TRBV19 and J usage is TRBJ1-2; TRBD1 matches 7 bases. The V gene end was trimmed by 4 bases and the J gene end by 4 bases; junction bases not matched to a gene: 12. Germline CDR1 is LNHDA and CDR2 is SQIVND (reference sequence). The CDR3 is 16 residues long. The CDR3 spells CASSTRGNTRVYGYTF. CDR3 nucleotide sequence: TGTGCCAGTAGTACCAGGGGGAATACAAGAGTCTATGGCTACACCTTC.